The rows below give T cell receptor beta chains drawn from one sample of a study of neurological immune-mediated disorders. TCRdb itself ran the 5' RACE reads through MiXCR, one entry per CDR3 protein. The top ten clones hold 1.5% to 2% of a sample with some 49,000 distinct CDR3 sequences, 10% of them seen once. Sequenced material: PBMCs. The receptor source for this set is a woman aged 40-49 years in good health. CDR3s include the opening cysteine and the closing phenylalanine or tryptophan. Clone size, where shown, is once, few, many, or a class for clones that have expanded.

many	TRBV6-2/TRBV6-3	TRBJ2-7	CASRGRDSSYEQYF
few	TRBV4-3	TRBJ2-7	CASSQDKLAGAVGYEQYF
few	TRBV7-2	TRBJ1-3	CASSLGQANSGNTIYF
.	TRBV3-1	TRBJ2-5	CASSQREETQYF
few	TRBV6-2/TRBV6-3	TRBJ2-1	CASSPGDRGYNEQFF
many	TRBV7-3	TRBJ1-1	CASSLSPMTEAFF
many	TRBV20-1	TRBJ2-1	CSASIAGGLSEQFF
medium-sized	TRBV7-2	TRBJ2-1	CASSVLRGHEQFF
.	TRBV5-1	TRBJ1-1	CASSWEVLSTEAFF
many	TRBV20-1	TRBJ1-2	CSARDPRQGVFTF
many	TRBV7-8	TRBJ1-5	CASSRSRAGGQPQHF
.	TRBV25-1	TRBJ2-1	CASSELWWGSYNEQFF
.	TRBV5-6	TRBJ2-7	CASSLTGNDEQYF
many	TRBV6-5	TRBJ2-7	CASSKRTGPSSYEQYF
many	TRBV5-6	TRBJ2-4	CASSKGLIAKNIQYF
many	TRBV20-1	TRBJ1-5	CSASKRTHGNQPQHF
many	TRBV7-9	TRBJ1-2	CASSHHRQGADYGYTF
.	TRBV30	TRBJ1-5	CAWQGATGQPQHF
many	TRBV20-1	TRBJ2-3	CSASDRTDTQYF
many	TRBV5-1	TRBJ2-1	CASSSYREYNEQFF
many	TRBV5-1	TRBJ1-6	CASSRIDRGNSPLHF
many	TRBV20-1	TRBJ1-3	CSARVENLFSGNTIYF
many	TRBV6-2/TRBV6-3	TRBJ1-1	CASSEHLGGDTEAFF
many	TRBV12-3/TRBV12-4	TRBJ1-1	CASSRFSGTEAFF
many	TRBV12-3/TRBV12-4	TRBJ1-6	CASSDGQGRYNSPLHF
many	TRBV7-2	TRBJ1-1	CASSPRTVNTEAFF
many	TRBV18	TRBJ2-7	CASSPERGNSYEQYF
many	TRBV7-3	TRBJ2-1	CASSPLTSGSTVNEQFF
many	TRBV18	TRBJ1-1	CASSRWDTEAFF